This T cell receptor (beta chain) was obtained from a study of blood T cell repertoires in COVID-19. Generated by immunoSEQ multiplex PCR, the TCRdb table keeps only in-frame clones and is missing some. This table holds 180,000 or so clones, less than 80% found once. Germline V gene lookup returns CDR1 KGHDR and CDR2 SFDVKD. The V end was cut by 8 bases, the J end by 3 bases, with 13 bases between. The CDR3 sequence is 14 residues long. The sample comprised peripheral blood. This chain links TRBV24-1 with TRBJ1-5; D uncertain. This receptor was identified in a man aged 45 to 65 who had recovered from COVID-19. The CDR3 DNA reads TGTGCCACCATCTTGCGACACTCCAATCAGCCCCAGCATTTT. This codes for CATILRHSNQPQHF.